The clone carrying this TCR beta chain appeared many times. Antigen: not known. This sample was taken from a study of T cells in Graves' hyperthyroidism and ophthalmopathy. Study as a whole: Before any treatment, at initial diagnosis, peripheral blood was collected.

The study's findings and limits: Ophthalmopathy was identified by the model a median about seven months ahead of onset. Ophthalmopathy could be told apart from stable hyperthyroidism with a 13 V-J model.

The CDR3 spans 13 residues. Trimming stripped 4 bases from V and 6 bases from J, with 13 bases between. Researchers amplified the TCR beta CDR3 regions from RNA transcripts. Researchers ran a first-round RT-PCR on the TCR CDR3 using the HTBI primer set. TCRdb reanalysed the multiplex PCR reads using MiXCR and keeps one entry per CDR3 protein. Altogether hundreds of thousands of distinct CDR3 sequences are present, 14% being singletons, with the ten largest covering 10%. This chain connects TRBV12-3 or TRBV12-4 to TRBJ2-7; D possibly corresponds to TRBD2 (5 bases). Sequencing used blood. This TCR came from a woman aged 18-30 years with Graves' hyperthyroidism. CDR3 in amino acids: CASSYTVGSEQYF. The CDR3 DNA sequence: TGTGCCAGCAGTTATACGGTAGGGAGCGAGCAGTACTTC.